The following is a TCR beta chain sequence with its context. The CDR3 has 15 residues. Germline V gene lookup returns CDR1 MNHEY and CDR2 SMNVEV (reference sequence). J was trimmed by 4 bases and V by 6 bases; bases with no gene match: 11. The record originates from a study of control samples from healthy donors and cancer patients. The table came from immunoSEQ multiplex PCR; TCRdb's copy has only in-frame clones and leaves some out. The sample lists almost 85,000 clones, 85% to 95% seen once, with around 5% in the top ten. The sequenced sample consisted of blood. The rearrangement uses TRBV27 and TRBJ1-1; 7 bases agree with TRBD1. The TCR comes from a woman younger than 35 in good health. CDR3 DNA sequence: TGTGCCAGCAGCCAAATACAGGGGCTGGGCACTGAAGCTTTCTTT. The encoded protein is CASSQIQGLGTEAFF.